These T cell receptor beta chains were read from a single sample in a study of T cell responses to AZD1222 COVID-19 vaccine. Generated by immunoSEQ multiplex PCR, the TCRdb table keeps only in-frame clones and is missing some. The repertoire consists of 100,000 to 150,000 clones, with about 90% occurring once and the leading ten covering 1.4% to 1.5%. The sample consisted of peripheral blood, taken on day 0 of AZD1222 vaccination. The receptors derive from an adult in good health. Each CDR3 is given without its conserved first and last residue.

j_call,v_call,cdr3_aa
TRBJ1-5,TRBV6-5,ASSHSPGQGFQPQH
TRBJ2-7,TRBV7-9,ASSPGTGDGYEQY
TRBJ2-5,TRBV24-1,ATSGNQETQY
TRBJ2-5,TRBV5-4,ASSLGLAGAQETQY
TRBJ1-3,TRBV27,ASSLRGAGNTIY
TRBJ2-2,TRBV9,ASVQGPTNTGELF
TRBJ2-4,TRBV7-2,ASSTDRGEAIQY
TRBJ1-3,TRBV30,AMGHSGNTIY
TRBJ2-7,TRBV12-3/TRBV12-4,ASSDRRDEQY
TRBJ2-1,TRBV9,ASSLTSGGYNEQF
TRBJ1-5,TRBV7-2,ASSLKSSGVQPQH
TRBJ2-7,TRBV2,ASSDGTVSYEQY
TRBJ1-2,TRBV10-3,AISAPPGQGSGYT
TRBJ1-6,TRBV28,ASRPGLLSSYNSPLH
TRBJ1-1,TRBV11-1,ASSLVRGAEAF
TRBJ2-5,TRBV7-6,ASSRGGETQY
TRBJ1-2,TRBV28,ASIQGYNYGYT
TRBJ2-3,TRBV5-1,ASSLLAGDRGASSTDTQY
TRBJ1-4,TRBV25-1,ASSDLPAPTAQREKLF
TRBJ1-5,TRBV6-6,ASSPWDRGTNQPQH